This T cell receptor (beta chain) appears in the sequencing data of a study of blood T cell repertoires in COVID-19. About the study: Acute-phase and convalescent COVID-19 samples originated in the United States, Italy and Spain. T cells, B-cell-depleted T cells, or PBMCs supplied cDNA or gDNA.

Per the germline V gene, CDR1 is SNHLY and CDR2 is FYNNEI. The V gene lost 5 bases and the J gene lost 0 bases, with 14 bases spanning the gap. This CDR3 spans 15 amino acids. Original processing notes: Scientists estimated how many nucleated cells there were by amplifying reference gene primers. The assay was immunoSEQ multiplex PCR, and TCRdb's table has in-frame clones only and misses some. V and J calls and clone size are given by that table; D and trimming were obtained from the DNA. This table holds fewer than 150,000 clones, more than 85% found once. This clone showed up just once. The chain recombines TRBV2 with TRBJ2-7; D not resolved. The sample taken for sequencing was peripheral blood. The receptor was isolated from a human donor in a cohort sampled during active COVID-19. The CDR3 spells CASSLESVNSYEQYF. CDR3 in DNA: TGTGCCAGCAGTCTCGAAAGCGTTAACTCCTACGAGCAGTACTTC. Supplemented by reference TRBV2 and TRBJ2-7, the full variable domain reads EPEVTQTPSHQVTQMGQEVILRCVPISNHLYFYWYRQILGQKVEFLVSFYNNEISEKSEIFDDQFSVERPDGSNFTLKIRSTKLEDSAMYFCASSLESVNSYEQYFGPGTRLTVT.